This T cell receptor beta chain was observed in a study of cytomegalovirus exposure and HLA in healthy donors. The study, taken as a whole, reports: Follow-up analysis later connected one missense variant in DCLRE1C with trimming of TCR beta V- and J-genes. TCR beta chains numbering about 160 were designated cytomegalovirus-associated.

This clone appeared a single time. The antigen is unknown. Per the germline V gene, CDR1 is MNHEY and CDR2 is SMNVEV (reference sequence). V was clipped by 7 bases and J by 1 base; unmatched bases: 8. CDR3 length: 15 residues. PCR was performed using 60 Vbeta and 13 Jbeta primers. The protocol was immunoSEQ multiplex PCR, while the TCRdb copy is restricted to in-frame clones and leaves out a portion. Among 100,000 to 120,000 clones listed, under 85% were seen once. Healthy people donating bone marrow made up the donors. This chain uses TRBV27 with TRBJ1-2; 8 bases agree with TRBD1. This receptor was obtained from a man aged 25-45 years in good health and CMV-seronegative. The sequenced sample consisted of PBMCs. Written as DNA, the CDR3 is TGTGCCAGCATTAATGGACAGGGACATAACTATGGCTACACCTTC. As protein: CASINGQGHNYGYTF.